The 18 T cell receptor beta chains below come from one sample, sequenced in a study of CD8+ T cells in alopecia areata. This sample's treatment: oral pan-JAK inhibitor, 5-10 mg twice daily. Investigators isolated RNA and reverse transcribed it into cDNA to act as the sequencing template. Repertoires were generated with immunoSEQ multiplex PCR, while TCRdb's copy carries only in-frame clones and drops some. The table includes around 200,000 clones, about 60% detected once. The sample in question was CD8+ T cells sorted from blood, obtained at week 24, from a patient treated with tofacitinib. Source of these receptors: a human donor with alopecia areata.

The chain links TRBV5-6 to TRBJ1-2; 7 bases are a match to TRBD1. The CDR3 is made up of 15 amino acids. Trimming removed 4 bases from V and 5 bases from J; junction bases left unmatched: 11. Germline lookup yields CDR1 SGHDT and CDR2 YYEEEE. The CDR3 loop reads CASSPGTGVSYGYTF. CDR3 bases: TGTGCCAGCAGCCCCGGCACAGGGGTGAGTTATGGCTACACCTTC.

The genes are TRBV19 and TRBJ2-7; TRBD1 aligns across 10 bases. Trimming at V came to 8 bases and at J to 2 bases, leaving 6 bases not matched to a gene. The CDR3 contains 14 residues. Per germline, CDR1 LNHDA and CDR2 SQIVND (reference sequence). The CDR3 DNA sequence: TGTGCCAGTCAACCGGGACAGGGGACCTACGAGCAGTACTTC. It codes for CASQPGQGTYEQYF.

The DNA of the CDR3 is TGTGCCAGCAGTTTACCGGGGACCGGGGAGCTGTTTTTT. This encodes CASSLPGTGELFF. V and J are TRBV6-5 and TRBJ2-2; perhaps TRBD2 as D (5 bases). V lost 4 bases and J 5 bases, leaving 8 bases between the germline ends. CDR3 size: 13 residues. Looked up from germline, CDR1 is MNHEY and CDR2 is SVGAGI.

The chain's CDR3 is CASSLRWRVCETQYF. DNA of the CDR3: TGTGCCAGCAGTCTTCGCTGGAGGGTTTGTGAGACCCAGTACTTC. The chain is built from TRBV6-6 and TRBJ2-5; D might be TRBD2 (6 bases). CDR3 size: 15 residues. CDR1 MNHNY and CDR2 SVGAGI come from the germline V gene (reference sequence). V was pared by 5 bases and J by 5 bases, with 18 bases between.

This chain uses TRBV5-5 with TRBJ2-5; D is perhaps TRBD1 (6 bases). The ends were cut back, 2 bases at V and 2 bases at J, with 13 bases in the middle. CDR3 length equals 15 residues. Germline CDR1 is SGHKS and CDR2 is YYEKEE (reference sequence). The CDR3 reads CASSFRIRGQETQYF. CDR3 sequence (DNA): TGTGCCAGCAGCTTTAGGATCAGGGGACAAGAGACCCAGTACTTC.

The chain recombines TRBV7-8 with TRBJ2-3, with 7 bases that match TRBD2. Germline CDR1 is SGHVS and CDR2 is FQNEAQ. The CDR3 spans 17 residues. Germline trimming cut 5 bases from V and 1 base from J; bases unmatched to any gene: 12. The CDR3 coding sequence is TGTGCCAGCAGCCCAAGAGTGGCGGGGGACCGCACAGATACGCAGTATTTT. Its protein is CASSPRVAGDRTDTQYF.

This chain connects TRBV11-2 to TRBJ2-5, with D perhaps TRBD1 or TRBD2 (6 bases each). The CDR3 length is 15 residues. Germline V CDR1 and CDR2: SGHAT, FQNNGV. V lost 5 bases and J 3 bases, leaving 16 bases between the germline ends. CDR3: CASSLGYGGEETQYF. The CDR3 nucleotides read TGTGCCAGCAGCCTCGGGTACGGGGGCGAAGAGACCCAGTACTTC. Variable domain in full (rest from reference TRBV11-2 and TRBJ2-5): EAGVAQSPRYKIIEKRQSVAFWCNPISGHATLYWYQQILGQGPKLLIQFQNNGVVDDSQLPKDRFSAERLKGVDSTLKIQPAKLEDSAVYLCASSLGYGGEETQYFGPGTRLLVL.

This clone came up once. The J gene is TRBJ1-5, the V gene TRBV27, with 9 nucleotides matching TRBD1. Per the germline V gene, CDR1 is MNHEY and CDR2 is SMNVEV (reference sequence). The ends lost 6 bases at V and 4 bases at J; junction bases unmatched: 7. The CDR3 spans 15 residues. CDR3 DNA sequence: TGTGCCAGCAGCCCGACAGGGGGAAGGAATCAGCCCCAGCATTTT. This sequence encodes CASSPTGGRNQPQHF.

The table lists this clone with a few counts. The chain couples TRBV4-2 to TRBJ1-1; tentatively, D is TRBD1 (5 bases). The germline CDR1 and CDR2 sequences are LGHNA and YNFKEQ. V lost 4 bases, J lost 3 bases, and 9 bases lay in between. The CDR3 is made up of 13 amino acids. The CDR3 region is CASSPGMDTEAFF. CDR3 DNA: TGTGCCAGCAGCCCAGGGATGGACACTGAAGCTTTCTTT.

This chain connects TRBV10-3 to TRBJ1-2, with 7 bases aligning to TRBD1. The junction had 14 bases not matched to a gene; V was cut back by 7 bases and J by 0 bases. Germline V gene data show CDR1 as ENHRY and CDR2 as SYGVKD. The CDR3 covers 17 residues. CDR3 coding DNA: TGTGCCATCACCGGAGCTACCGGGACAGCTACTAACTATGGCTACACCTTC. This translates into CAITGATGTATNYGYTF.

This sequence joins TRBV27 and TRBJ1-6; D not certain. The CDR3 contains 14 residues. Trimming removed 8 bases from V and 5 bases from J, with 13 bases in between. Germline CDR1 is MNHEY and CDR2 is SMNVEV (reference sequence). The CDR3: CASARDQDNSPLHF. Here the CDR3 DNA reads TGTGCCAGCGCGAGGGATCAGGATAATTCACCCCTCCACTTT.

This clone was detected once. The rearrangement uses TRBV4-1 and TRBJ2-7; 8 bases agree with TRBD1. V was pared by 1 base and J by 4 bases, with 3 bases of the junction left unmatched. Germline V gene data show CDR1 as MGHRA and CDR2 as YSYEKL. The CDR3 extends over 14 amino acids. CDR3 region: CASSQARGLYEQYF. DNA of the CDR3: TGCGCCAGCAGCCAAGCCAGGGGGCTTTACGAGCAGTACTTC.

V and J are TRBV5-1 and TRBJ1-1; D might be TRBD1 (5 bases). Trimming stripped 4 bases from V and 0 bases from J, with 16 bases between. The germline V gene has CDR1 SGHRS and CDR2 YFSETQ. The CDR3 spans 16 residues. Here the CDR3 DNA reads TGCGCCAGCAGCCTCCGCGGGGGACCCATGAACACTGAAGCTTTCTTT. Amino acids: CASSLRGGPMNTEAFF.

CDR3 region: CAISHLDRNTEAFF. For the CDR3, the DNA is TGTGCCATCAGTCATTTGGACAGGAACACTGAAGCTTTCTTT. This chain joins TRBV10-3 and TRBJ1-1, with TRBD1 as a possible D gene (6 bases). The CDR3 has 14 amino acids. The V gene lost 5 bases and the J gene lost 1 base, with 11 bases spanning the gap. The V gene's germline CDR1 is ENHRY and CDR2 SYGVKD.

As DNA, the CDR3 is TGTGCCAGCAGCCAAGCCCAGAATTCAAACAATGAGCAGTTCTTC. Protein sequence: CASSQAQNSNNEQFF. This chain connects TRBV4-2 to TRBJ2-1; the D is unclear. Trimming cost V 1 base and J 5 bases, with 12 bases left between them. The V gene's germline CDR1 is LGHNA and CDR2 YNFKEQ. CDR3 length equals 15 residues.

The chain has TRBV2 and TRBJ2-3; the D gene could be TRBD1 or TRBD2 (5 bases each). Germline CDR1 reads SNHLY; CDR2 reads FYNNEI. The length of the CDR3 is 16 residues. Trimming pared 8 bases from V and 0 bases from J, leaving 18 bases between. The CDR3 DNA reads TGTGCCAGCGGGGGAAGTAAGAAAACTAGCACAGATACGCAGTATTTT. Residues: CASGGSKKTSTDTQYF.

The CDR3: CAISEGLSYEQYF. The CDR3 nucleotides are TGTGCCATCAGTGAAGGGCTATCTTACGAGCAGTACTTC. The chain links TRBV10-3 to TRBJ2-7; D is uncertain. This CDR3 contains 13 residues. The V gene's germline CDR1 is ENHRY and CDR2 SYGVKD. Trimming took off 3 bases at V and 4 bases at J, with 10 bases between the two ends.

This clone has just a few counts. The same CDR3 also results from other DNA sequences found in this sample. The chain combines TRBV5-1 with TRBJ1-1; D not resolved. V lost 0 bases and J 4 bases, leaving 1 base between the germline ends. Germline assignment: CDR1 SGHRS and CDR2 YFSETQ. This CDR3 spans 11 amino acids. The CDR3, as DNA: TGCGCCAGCAGCTTGGGCACTGAAGCTTTCTTT. Translation gives CASSLGTEAFF.